This T cell receptor beta chain appears in the sequencing data of a study of post-analysis software for immune sequencing data. About the study: Recorded subtypes: relapsing-remitting, secondary progressive, progressive-relapsing; some patients unannotated.

As to this clonotype: The antigen is undetermined.

Findings and limits, study-wide: Compared with controls, patients showed significantly lower normalized Chao1 diversity. Elevated frequency relative to controls characterized 4 or 5 TRBV segments in patients, TRBV5-6, TRBV5-1 and TRBV20-1 among them.

From germline, CDR1 is SGHRS and CDR2 YFSETQ. V was cut by 4 bases and J by 6 bases, with 20 bases left in between. The CDR3 contains 15 residues. The TCR beta cDNA libraries carried unique molecular identifiers. Each CDR3 protein gets one entry after TCRdb re-called the PCR reads with MiXCR. The table shows 750,000 to 950,000 distinct CDR3 sequences, with approximately 50% occurring only once. J is TRBJ2-7 and V is TRBV5-1; weak D call: TRBD1 (6 bases). This TCR was sampled from a girl between 5 and 17 years old with multiple sclerosis. Sample: blood. In nucleotides, the CDR3 is TGCGCCAGCAGCCAACTACAGGGCTTGAGAGGCGAGCAGTACTTC. It encodes CASSQLQGLRGEQYF.